These T cell receptor beta chains were read from a single sample in a study of radiotherapy plus CTLA-4 blockade in lung cancer. This table comes from immunoSEQ multiplex PCR, and its TCRdb copy is limited to in-frame clones, with some not included. Here the sample spans 90,000 to 100,000 clones, approximately 86% being singletons. The sample was peripheral blood, taken from a patient treated with radiotherapy plus ipilimumab. These receptors were taken from a human donor with non-small cell lung cancer that progressed on radiotherapy plus ipilimumab. Each CDR3 is given with its conserved first and last residue. Clone sizes are given selectively: once, few, many, or a class where the clone is expanded.

v_call clone_size cdr3_aa
TRBV7-3 NA CASSLNPGGSDTQYF
TRBV7-9 once CASSQDGYGYTF
TRBV11-2 NA CASSLSGEGETQYF
TRBV27 NA CASSWTGARQPQHF
TRBV7-6 NA CASSSEVGQGTDEQYF
TRBV30 NA CAWSFRGTFSTGELFF
TRBV9 NA CASSVGGSGGETQYF
TRBV4-1 NA CASSRIGLSTSLTDTQYF
TRBV19 NA CASSMRIRLSSYNEQFF
TRBV18 NA CASSPPQTQETQYF
TRBV5-4 NA CASSPNGGTASSGNTIYF
TRBV27 NA CASKRSGNQPQHF
TRBV19 once CASSRWDSYNEQFF
TRBV5-6 NA CASSVVHPNDTEAFF
TRBV10-3 NA CAISELGLGSANTGELFF
TRBV10-3 NA CAISLGLAGGSYEQYF
TRBV5-1 NA CASSWDFSGNTIYF
TRBV4-2 NA CASSQTQTSGIYNEQFF
TRBV7-6 NA CASSLGRGVYEQYF
TRBV29-1 NA CSAGSVGGGTDTQYF
TRBV27 once CASSLGQSYEQYF
TRBV27 NA CASSTRRLAEQVETQYF
TRBV5-4 NA CASSSSLVVPEAFF
TRBV25-1 once CASSERPDEQFF
TRBV5-1 NA CASSLSREGYEQYF
TRBV19 NA CASSIVAGNTGELFF
TRBV14 NA CASSLGGTGKWEQYF
TRBV6-5 NA CASSLGLLPTDTQYF
TRBV5-5 NA CASSFGGPPNVLTF
TRBV27 NA CASTLLPPSDNEQFF
TRBV29-1 NA CSVDPTHGGYTF
TRBV9 NA CASSVRDYFTGELFF
TRBV7-2 NA CASSIRTGDNQPQHF
TRBV5-1 NA CASSLAAGASYNEQFF
TRBV29-1 NA CSVERNYEQYF
TRBV19 NA CASSMTYTGELFF
TRBV10-3 few CAISAIRTGVDGYTF
TRBV9 NA CASSVDWGSYEQYF
TRBV29-1 NA CSVELALDRGDEQYF
TRBV15 NA CATSRDESDQPQHF
TRBV30 NA CAWSWAPNNEQFF
TRBV2 NA CASTYRDFSREQFF
TRBV29-1 NA CSVNPGQQKETQYF
TRBV19 once CASSIGSQGSSGYTF
TRBV5-1 NA CASTMGQGRETQYF
TRBV7-2 NA CASSFSGTGSYEQYF
TRBV11-3 NA CASGTRDRYGYTF
TRBV2 once CASSHGSGTQYF
TRBV5-1 few CASSSAGEINEQFF
TRBV18 NA CASSPGHQETQYF
TRBV15 NA CATSIPGLAGRAYEQYF
TRBV7-2 NA CATSGLDTEAFF
TRBV6-1 NA CASSEEGRDTQYF
TRBV7-3 NA CASSQYTRDTGELFF